These 17 T cell receptor beta chains came from one sample sequenced in a study of cytomegalovirus exposure and HLA in healthy donors. PCR employed 60 Vbeta and 13 Jbeta primers. Sequenced by immunoSEQ multiplex PCR; TCRdb stores in-frame clones only, minus some. The table shows about 51,000 clones, with 81% occurring only once. Specimen: PBMCs. All receptors derive from a boy younger than 18 in good health and CMV-seropositive.

The rearrangement links TRBV19 to TRBJ1-5, with a tentative D call TRBD1 (5 bases). Trimming removed 4 bases from V and 3 bases from J, with 10 bases in between. Germline V gene data show CDR1 as LNHDA and CDR2 as SQIVND (reference sequence). The CDR3 contains 14 residues. The DNA for the CDR3 is TGTGCCAGTAGTACGAGACAGCTCAATCAGCCCCAGCATTTT. Encoded protein: CASSTRQLNQPQHF. Together with reference TRBV19 and TRBJ1-5, the CDR3 gives the full variable domain: DGGITQSPKYLFRKEGQNVTLSCEQNLNHDAMYWYRQDPGQGLRLIYYSQIVNDFQKGDIAEGYSVSREKKESFPLTVTSAQKNPTAFYLCASSTRQLNQPQHFGDGTRLSIL.

The CDR3 sequence is CATRVNPYEQYF. CDR3 in DNA: TGTGCCACTAGAGTAAACCCCTACGAGCAGTACTTC. The rearrangement joins TRBV27 to TRBJ2-7; D is unclear. V lost 10 bases and J 2 bases, leaving 12 bases between the germline ends. Germline V gene data show CDR1 as MNHEY and CDR2 as SMNVEV (reference sequence). This CDR3 is 12 amino acids long.

The chain uses TRBV29-1 and TRBJ1-2, with D possibly being TRBD1 (5 bases). From germline, CDR1 is SQVTM and CDR2 ANQGSEA. Deletions cut 6 bases from V and 8 bases from J, with 16 bases between. This CDR3 region has 12 residues. DNA for the CDR3: TGCAGCGTGGGTACGGGGGGTCAGGGCTACACCTTC. Translated, it gives CSVGTGGQGYTF.

V and J are TRBV7-2 and TRBJ1-2; D is uncertain. The CDR3 consists of 14 residues. The V gene lost 1 base and the J gene lost 2 bases, with 8 bases spanning the gap. The V gene's germline CDR1 is SGHTA and CDR2 FQGNSA. In nucleotides, the CDR3 is TGTGCCAGCAGCTTAGACTCGCTGAACTATGGCTACACCTTC. The encoded protein is CASSLDSLNYGYTF.

J is TRBJ1-5 and V is TRBV5-6; TRBD1 agrees at 7 bases. J was trimmed by 1 base and V by 2 bases; bases with no gene match: 3. CDR1 is SGHDT and CDR2 is YYEEEE in the germline V gene. The CDR3 is made up of 15 amino acids. CDR3: CASSFAGGSNQPQHF. The DNA of the CDR3 is TGTGCCAGCAGCTTCGCAGGGGGGAGCAATCAGCCCCAGCATTTT.

The CDR3 region is CASSPPGGYGYTF. The CDR3 DNA reads TGTGCCAGCAGCCCCCCCGGGGGCTATGGCTACACCTTC. The rearrangement uses TRBV5-6 and TRBJ1-2, with TRBD1 as a possible D gene (5 bases). The germline CDR1 and CDR2 sequences are SGHDT and YYEEEE. V shed 4 bases and J shed 4 bases, with 11 bases lying between them. The CDR3 totals 13 residues. The full variable domain, rest sourced from reference TRBV5-6 and TRBJ1-2, is DAGVTQSPTHLIKTRGQQVTLRCSPKSGHDTVSWYQQALGQGPQFIFQYYEEEERQRGNFPDRFSGHQFPNYSSELNVNALLLGDSALYLCASSPPGGYGYTFGSGTRLTVV.

This chain uses TRBV5-1 with TRBJ1-1, with D hard to call. Trimming stripped 0 bases from V and 1 base from J, with 7 bases between. Germline V gene sequence: CDR1 SGHRS, CDR2 YFSETQ. The length of the CDR3 is 14 residues. The CDR3 bases are TGCGCCAGCAGCTTGGTTGGCGGGAACACTGAAGCTTTCTTT. This sequence encodes CASSLVGGNTEAFF.

The chain carries TRBV19 and TRBJ2-2; a weak D match, TRBD1 (6 bases). V lost 6 bases, J lost 8 bases, and 10 bases lay in between. The CDR3 is 12 amino acids. The V gene's germline CDR1 is LNHDA and CDR2 SQIVND (reference sequence). The DNA for the CDR3 is TGTGCCAGTAGCGAAAGGGGGGGGGAGCTGTTTTTT. This codes for CASSERGGELFF.

This chain connects TRBV6-1 to TRBJ1-6; D remains ambiguous. Germline V lookup: CDR1 MNHNS, CDR2 SASEGT. Between the trimmed V and J ends, which lost 7 bases and 5 bases, there was a span of 9 bases. The CDR3 totals 13 residues. The CDR3 DNA sequence: TGTGCCAGCACCCGGCGGGATAATTCACCCCTCCACTTT. Its translation is CASTRRDNSPLHF.

This rearrangement joins TRBV5-1 to TRBJ2-6; D not resolved. The V end lost 4 bases, the J end lost 0 bases, and 11 bases lay between the germline ends. Germline V gene data show CDR1 as SGHRS and CDR2 as YFSETQ. The CDR3 spans 16 residues. CDR3 DNA: TGCGCCAGCAGCCTGGAAGCGCGCTCTGGGGCCAACGTCCTGACTTTC. Amino acids: CASSLEARSGANVLTF.

The V gene is TRBV7-9, the J gene TRBJ1-2; the D gene is possibly TRBD1 (5 bases). Germline V gene lookup returns CDR1 SEHNR and CDR2 FQNEAQ (reference sequence). This CDR3 region has 15 residues. The V end lost 5 bases, the J end lost 1 base, and 14 bases lay between the germline ends. The CDR3 region is CASSHNRMINYGYTF. The CDR3, as DNA: TGTGCCAGCAGCCATAACAGGATGATTAACTATGGCTACACCTTC.

This sequence joins TRBV5-6 and TRBJ1-3; no definite D call. The CDR3 spans 16 residues. The V end lost 4 bases, the J end lost 0 bases, and 14 bases lay between the germline ends. Per the germline V gene, CDR1 is SGHDT and CDR2 is YYEEEE. The CDR3 DNA follows: TGTGCCAGCAGCCCACGGTCGTCCTTCTCTGGAAACACCATATATTTT. Amino acid sequence: CASSPRSSFSGNTIYF. The whole variable domain, remainder taken from reference TRBV5-6 and TRBJ1-3, is DAGVTQSPTHLIKTRGQQVTLRCSPKSGHDTVSWYQQALGQGPQFIFQYYEEEERQRGNFPDRFSGHQFPNYSSELNVNALLLGDSALYLCASSPRSSFSGNTIYFGEGSWLTVV.

CDR3 bases: TGTGCCACCAGCAGAGACCGGCTGACTACGGCCCTCCACTTT. It is translated as CATSRDRLTTALHF. The V gene is TRBV15, the J gene TRBJ1-6; D is undetermined. This CDR3 is 14 amino acids long. The germline V and J ends were trimmed by 0 bases and 14 bases, with 14 bases remaining between them. The germline V gene has CDR1 LNHNV and CDR2 YYDKDF (reference sequence).

The chain couples TRBV10-3 to TRBJ2-1, with 12 nucleotides matching TRBD1. Germline V CDR1 and CDR2: ENHRY, SYGVKD. With 4 bases clipped from V and 5 bases from J, the junction kept 9 bases outside the gene matches. The CDR3 runs 17 residues. CDR3 sequence reads: CAISAKTGTGGNNEQFF. CDR3 nucleotides: TGTGCCATCAGTGCTAAAACCGGGACAGGGGGCAACAATGAGCAGTTCTTC.

The J gene is TRBJ2-5, the V gene TRBV5-1; 7 nucleotides match TRBD1. The CDR3 runs 17 residues. Trimming at V came to 0 bases and at J to 1 base, leaving 9 bases not matched to a gene. CDR1 and CDR2 (germline): SGHRS, YFSETQ. Here the CDR3 reads CASSLAMTGSPQETQYF. CDR3 nucleotides: TGCGCCAGCAGCTTGGCCATGACAGGGAGTCCCCAAGAGACCCAGTACTTC. Together with reference TRBV5-1 and TRBJ2-5, the CDR3 gives the full variable domain: KAGVTQTPRYLIKTRGQQVTLSCSPISGHRSVSWYQQTPGQGLQFLFEYFSETQRNKGNFPGRFSGRQFSNSRSEMNVSTLELGDSALYLCASSLAMTGSPQETQYFGPGTRLLVL.

V is TRBV7-2 and J is TRBJ1-1; 7 bases align to TRBD1. Germline values: CDR1 SGHTA, CDR2 FQGNSA. Unmatched junction bases numbered 13, after V lost 5 bases and J lost 4 bases. CDR3 length: 16 amino acids. CDR3 nucleotide sequence: TGTGCCAGCAGCCCTTTGGGGGGCAGGGGGACCACTGAAGCTTTCTTT. Translation: CASSPLGGRGTTEAFF. The full variable domain, in which reference TRBV7-2 and TRBJ1-1 provide the parts outside the CDR3, is GAGVSQSPSNKVTEKGKDVELRCDPISGHTALYWYRQSLGQGLEFLIYFQGNSAPDKSGLPSDRFSAERTGGSVSTLTIQRTQQEDSAVYLCASSPLGGRGTTEAFFGQGTRLTVV.

The chain combines TRBV27 with TRBJ2-2, with 7 nucleotides matching TRBD1. The CDR3 extends over 16 amino acids. Germline V gene sequence: CDR1 MNHEY, CDR2 SMNVEV (reference sequence). The junction had 11 bases not matched to a gene; V was cut back by 1 base and J by 9 bases. The DNA for the CDR3 is TGTGCCAGCAGTTTATATCGAACCGACAGGGAACGGGAGCTGTTTTTT. Its translation: CASSLYRTDRERELFF.